This T cell receptor beta chain was sequenced during a study of radiotherapy plus CTLA-4 blockade in lung cancer. Study details: Overall, approximately 17% of patients showed an objective response, while about 30% attained disease control.

Focal radiation and CTLA-4 blockade (ipilimumab) were tested in chemo-refractory metastatic non-small-cell lung cancer patients. Using immunoSEQ multiplex PCR, the repertoire was profiled, and TCRdb retains in-frame clones only, with some absent. The repertoire holds roughly 68,000 clones, with around 80% as singletons. In the case of this clone: Its antigen is still unknown.

CDR3 length: 14 amino acids. Trimming cost V 5 bases and J 3 bases, with 11 bases left between them. Germline V gene data show CDR1 as MNHEY and CDR2 as SMNVEV (reference sequence). Study-level results: In blood, tumor-derived TCR clones expanded after radiotherapy plus ipilimumab. Strongest reported response predictors: early blood clone changes and post-radiation interferon-beta.

The chain has TRBV27 and TRBJ1-5; a possible D gene is TRBD1 (5 bases). Sequences were derived from peripheral blood, sampled from a patient treated with radiotherapy plus ipilimumab. The TCR sequence derives from a human donor with non-small cell lung cancer who had a complete response to radiotherapy plus ipilimumab. The CDR3 sequence: CASSHTGTNQPQHF. CDR3 DNA: TGTGCCAGCAGTCACACAGGTACCAATCAGCCCCAGCATTTT.